This entry lists 8 T cell receptor beta chains sequenced from one sample in a study of response to subunit inactivated influenza vaccine listed by TCRdb under 2018. Preparation of the library involved RT-PCR. TCRdb records Illumina HiSeq 2500 as the sequencer. Using fastp trimming at Q25 and MiXCR clonotype assembly, TCRdb reanalyzed the public sequencing data and kept in-frame beta chains. Records with the same CDR3 protein are collapsed into one entry carrying the most frequent genes and DNA. For this sample the table gives roughly 700,000 distinct CDR3 sequences, of which roughly 14% were detected only once. The ten largest clonotypes hold around 7% of the sample. Sequenced here: PBMCs from blood, sampled 14 to 15 days before vaccination. All receptors come from a man over 45 who received an inactivated influenza vaccine. Donor details come from another sample of the same person, matched by shared clones.

This clonotype was seen ten or more times. This chain uses TRBV30 with TRBJ2-7; 7 bases line up with TRBD1. In germline, CDR1 is GTSNPN, CDR2 SVGIG (reference sequence). The V and J ends lost 6 bases and 5 bases, in that order; junction bases with no gene match: 10. The CDR3 spans 13 residues. DNA for the CDR3: TGTGCCTGTGGAACAGGGGTCTACGACGAGCAGTACTTC. Protein sequence: CACGTGVYDEQYF.

V usage is TRBV6-1 and J usage is TRBJ2-3, with D possibly being TRBD1 or TRBD2 (5 bases each). Germline assignment: CDR1 MNHNS and CDR2 SASEGT. This CDR3 is built from 19 residues. V lost 6 bases and J lost 2, with 27 bases in between. CDR3 in DNA: TGTGCCAGCAGCCCTCTAATTCTAGGGACCGACACCTTCACAGATACGCAGTATTTT. This sequence encodes CASSPLILGTDTFTDTQYF.

This clonotype was seen only a few times. V usage is TRBV6-1 and J usage is TRBJ2-2; D is possibly TRBD2 (6 bases). CDR1 is MNHNS, CDR2 SASEGT, per germline. Trimming stripped 6 bases from V and 4 bases from J, with 18 bases between. This CDR3 spans 16 amino acids. CDR3 sequence (DNA): TGTGCCAGCAGGCAGAACACCGGAGGGAGCACCGGGGAGCTGTTTTTT. This sequence encodes CASRQNTGGSTGELFF.

This clonotype was detected a few times. The genes are TRBV6-1 and TRBJ1-3, with TRBD1 matching over 10 bases. Germline trimming cut 5 bases from V and 10 bases from J; bases unmatched to any gene: 8. The CDR3 consists of 14 residues. Looked up from germline, CDR1 is MNHNS and CDR2 is SASEGT. CDR3 residues: CASSKTGQGSTIYF. The CDR3 DNA reads as TGTGCCAGCAGTAAAACGGGACAGGGGTCTACCATATATTTT.

This clonotype has only a few counts. The V and J genes are TRBV6-2 or TRBV6-3 and TRBJ2-1, with D perhaps matching TRBD1 or TRBD2 (7 bases each). The CDR3 spans 16 residues. The germline gives CDR1 MNHEY, CDR2 SVGEGT. The ends were cut back, 2 bases at V and 4 bases at J, with 15 bases in the middle. CDR3 region: CASSYRQGLLYNEQFF. In DNA form, the CDR3 reads TGTGCCAGCAGTTACCGACAGGGACTATTATACAATGAGCAGTTCTTC.

This chain uses TRBV6-1 with TRBJ2-1; maybe TRBD1 (6 bases). Germline lookup yields CDR1 MNHNS and CDR2 SASEGT. The CDR3 is 13 amino acids. Trimming removed 1 base at V and 10 bases at J, with 11 bases between. This chain's CDR3 is CASSEVGRGEQFF. CDR3 DNA: TGTGCCAGCAGTGAAGTAGGCAGGGGAGAGCAGTTCTTC.

This clonotype has a handful of counts. The chain has TRBV15 and TRBJ2-7; D tentatively fits TRBD1 or TRBD2 (5 bases each). CDR3 length equals 15 residues. Germline V lookup: CDR1 LNHNV, CDR2 YYDKDF (reference sequence). V was cut by 3 bases and J by 1 base, with 13 bases left in between. CDR3 bases: TGTGCCACCAGCAGCCGGGACGGCCGATCCTACGAGCAGTACTTC. It translates to CATSSRDGRSYEQYF.

This clonotype was seen only a few times. This chain links TRBV10-3 with TRBJ2-1, with 7 bases matching TRBD1. V trimming: 6 bases; J trimming: 5 bases; junction bases outside the gene matches: 7. The CDR3 totals 14 residues. CDR1 and CDR2 (germline): ENHRY, SYGVKD. Here the CDR3 reads CAIRSTGPNNEQFF. In DNA, the CDR3 is TGTGCCATCAGATCGACAGGGCCAAACAATGAGCAGTTCTTC.